The 17 T cell receptor beta chains given below trace back to one sample, sequenced in a study of blood T cell repertoires in COVID-19. Sequenced by immunoSEQ multiplex PCR; TCRdb stores in-frame clones only, minus some. The sample shows more than 250,000 clones, 80% to 90% of them seen only once. Sequencing used PBMCs or T cells enriched from blood (not recorded which). These receptor sequences come from a woman aged 18-30 years who had recovered from COVID-19.

The chain couples TRBV9 to TRBJ2-2; 11 bases agree with TRBD1. V dropped 3 bases and J dropped 4; count of bases not matched to a gene: 2. Germline V CDR1 and CDR2: SGDLS, YYNGEE. The CDR3 is 15 residues long. CDR3 in amino acids: CASSAGQGATGELFF. DNA for the CDR3: TGTGCCAGCAGCGCCGGACAGGGGGCCACCGGGGAGCTGTTTTTT.

CDR3: CASSMGAHTDTQYF. The CDR3 bases are TGTGCCAGTAGTATGGGGGCCCACACAGATACGCAGTATTTT. The chain links TRBV19 to TRBJ2-3; TRBD1 might be the D (6 bases). CDR3 length equals 14 residues. Germline CDR1 reads LNHDA; CDR2 reads SQIVND (reference sequence). V lost 3 bases to trimming and J lost 2 bases, with 9 bases between them.

This rearrangement joins TRBV18 to TRBJ1-4; tentatively, D is TRBD1 (6 bases). The CDR3 has 15 amino acids. Germline V gives CDR1 KGHSH, CDR2 LQKENI. V shed 3 bases and J shed 8 bases, with 16 bases lying between them. The CDR3 is CASSPQGPLGEKLFF. CDR3 in DNA: TGTGCCAGCTCACCTCAGGGGCCCTTGGGGGAAAAACTGTTTTTT.

The chain combines TRBV11-2 with TRBJ1-5; perhaps TRBD1 as D (6 bases). This CDR3 has 15 residues. Deletions cut 2 bases from V and 4 bases from J, with 12 bases between. The germline V gene encodes CDR1 SGHAT and CDR2 FQNNGV. The CDR3 bases are TGTGCCAGCAGCTTAACACAGGGACGGAATCAGCCCCAGCATTTT. This sequence encodes CASSLTQGRNQPQHF. The variable domain in full, with the rest retrieved from reference TRBV11-2 and TRBJ1-5, is EAGVAQSPRYKIIEKRQSVAFWCNPISGHATLYWYQQILGQGPKLLIQFQNNGVVDDSQLPKDRFSAERLKGVDSTLKIQPAKLEDSAVYLCASSLTQGRNQPQHFGDGTRLSIL.

The V call is TRBV27, the J call TRBJ1-1; D is uncertain. The CDR3 contains 13 residues. Trimming cost V 3 bases and J 4 bases, with 9 bases left between them. CDR1 and CDR2 (germline): MNHEY, SMNVEV (reference sequence). The CDR3 reads CASSFFASTEAFF. The CDR3 nucleotides read TGTGCCAGCAGTTTTTTTGCTAGCACTGAAGCTTTCTTT.

In the case of this clone: This same CDR3 is encoded by further DNA sequences in the sample. The CDR3 nucleotides read TGCGCCAGCAGCTTGGCGGCAACTAATGAAAAACTGTTTTTT. Amino acid sequence: CASSLAATNEKLFF. The V call is TRBV5-1, the J call TRBJ1-4, with no clear D. The CDR3 is 14 amino acids. Germline assignment: CDR1 SGHRS and CDR2 YFSETQ. V was pared by 0 bases and J by 0 bases, with 3 bases between.

The chain is built from TRBV24-1 and TRBJ2-5, with TRBD2 as a possible D gene (5 bases). CDR1 and CDR2 (germline): KGHDR, SFDVKD. CDR3 length: 14 residues. Between the trimmed V and J ends, which lost 5 bases and 4 bases, there was a span of 13 bases. CDR3 protein: CATSGPGGVETQYF. The CDR3 nucleotides read TGTGCCACCAGTGGACCCGGAGGCGTAGAGACCCAGTACTTC.

This chain connects TRBV7-9 to TRBJ1-5; D is unresolved. The V and J ends lost 3 bases and 0 bases respectively, with 6 bases between them. Germline CDR1 reads SEHNR; CDR2 reads FQNEAQ (reference sequence). CDR3 size: 14 residues. CDR3 protein: CASSLQNSNQPQHF. The CDR3 DNA reads TGTGCCAGCAGCTTGCAGAATAGCAATCAGCCCCAGCATTTT. Looking up the rest from reference TRBV7-9 and TRBJ1-5 gives the full variable domain: DTGVSQNPRHKITKRGQNVTFRCDPISEHNRLYWYRQTLGQGPEFLTYFQNEAQLEKSRLLSDRFSAERPKGSFSTLEIQRTEQGDSAMYLCASSLQNSNQPQHFGDGTRLSIL.

This clone was seen once. The V call is TRBV2, the J call TRBJ1-1; the match to TRBD1 covers 7 bases. The CDR3 spans 15 residues. Germline values: CDR1 SNHLY, CDR2 FYNNEI. V shed 8 bases and J 5 bases; nucleotides not matched to a gene: 14. The CDR3 sequence is CASLSLRQGWTEAFF. The CDR3 nucleotides are TGTGCCAGCTTGTCCCTTCGACAGGGTTGGACTGAAGCTTTCTTT.

This clone occurred once. The chain is built from TRBV2 and TRBJ1-4; D call uncertain. V lost 0 bases and J lost 10, with 18 bases in between. The CDR3 has 16 amino acids. The germline V gene has CDR1 SNHLY and CDR2 FYNNEI. The CDR3 sequence: CASSEARPTRRIKLFF. The CDR3 bases are TGTGCCAGCAGTGAAGCACGGCCAACAAGGCGGATAAAACTGTTTTTT.

This sequence joins TRBV5-1 and TRBJ2-5; 10 bases are a match to TRBD1. Per germline, CDR1 SGHRS and CDR2 YFSETQ. Trimming took 4 bases from V and 3 from J; bases not matched to a gene: 3. CDR3 size: 14 residues. The CDR3 spells CASSVGQGKETQYF. The CDR3 DNA sequence: TGCGCCAGCAGCGTGGGACAGGGGAAAGAGACCCAGTACTTC.

This chain links TRBV10-2 with TRBJ2-2; TRBD2 agrees at 12 bases. CDR1 is WSHSY, CDR2 SAAADI, per germline. Trimming took 9 bases from V and 8 from J; bases not matched to a gene: 4. The CDR3 runs to 13 residues. The CDR3 nucleotides read TGCGCCAGTCGACTAGCGGGAGCTGGGGAGCTGTTTTTT. Translating gives CASRLAGAGELFF.

V usage is TRBV9 and J usage is TRBJ2-4; perhaps TRBD2 as D (6 bases). Trimming left V 4 bases short and J 1 base short, with 18 bases between. Germline V gene sequence: CDR1 SGDLS, CDR2 YYNGEE. The CDR3 covers 17 residues. CDR3 protein: CASSPPGAGRAKNIQYF. CDR3 in DNA: TGTGCCAGCAGCCCCCCTGGGGCGGGGAGGGCCAAAAACATTCAGTACTTC.

This rearrangement joins TRBV4-1 to TRBJ1-5; D may be TRBD1 (6 bases). Looked up from germline, CDR1 is MGHRA and CDR2 is YSYEKL. The CDR3 length is 14 residues. The ends were cut back, 0 bases at V and 6 bases at J, with 9 bases in the middle. CDR3 sequence: CASSQDGGRQPQHF. In DNA, the CDR3 is TGCGCCAGCAGCCAAGACGGGGGGCGTCAGCCCCAGCATTTT.

J is TRBJ1-2 and V is TRBV7-9; the D gene is possibly TRBD1 (5 bases). The CDR3 spans 14 residues. Per the germline V gene, CDR1 is SEHNR and CDR2 is FQNEAQ (reference sequence). Trimming took 4 bases from V and 4 from J, leaving 13 bases between them. The CDR3 sequence is CASSSPQESYGYTF. CDR3 DNA sequence: TGTGCCAGCAGCTCCCCACAGGAGTCCTATGGCTACACCTTC.

The chain uses TRBV29-1 and TRBJ2-7; 7 nucleotides agree with TRBD1. The CDR3 sequence is 11 residues long. The V and J ends lost 7 bases and 4 bases, in that order; junction bases with no gene match: 4. Germline CDR1 and CDR2: SQVTM and ANQGSEA. CDR3 nucleotide sequence: TGCAGCGCCCGACAGGGTTACGAGCAGTACTTC. This sequence encodes CSARQGYEQYF.

In this sample, this clone turned up a few times. V usage is TRBV12-5 and J usage is TRBJ1-2; TRBD1 agrees at 7 bases. V was clipped by 3 bases and J by 6 bases; unmatched bases: 7. The CDR3 loop spans 14 amino acids. Germline CDR1 LGHNT, CDR2 FRNRAP. The DNA of the CDR3 is TGTGCTAGTGGTTTCCAGGAGGGGGCGGATGGCTACACCTTC. It codes for CASGFQEGADGYTF.